The following is a T cell receptor beta chain sequence with its context. No antigen is known for it. No per-base quality is available; no much larger clone lies one base away. The germline V gene (reference sequence) yields DFQATT for CDR1 and SNEGSKA for CDR2. The CDR3 contains 13 residues, cysteine and phenylalanine counted. Just the 39-base CDR3 DNA is kept, in frame starting at base 1. The junction carries 10 bases between V and J, which are trimmed by 5 bases and 0 bases respectively. These data originate in a study of identical twins (dated by TCRdb to between 2015 and 2016). Describing the broader study: TCR alpha and beta repertoires from monozygotic twins, unrelated adults of various ages and cord blood were deep-sequenced to test whether fetal clonotypes persist. To rule out contamination, replicate twin experiments were performed at different times with different library preparation protocols.

Every donor was a healthy Caucasian. The study also sequenced three unrelated non-twin adults: a male aged 18 to 29, a male aged 50 to 60 and a female aged 50 to 60. Miltenyi CD45RO+ enrichment and human naive T-cell isolation kits were used to isolate memory (CD45RO+) and naive T cells from PBMC. What the study reported, not specific to this receptor: Zero-insertion analyses could be partly confounded by invariant T cells such as MAIT and iNKT, although diverse VJ usage argued against such confounding for most clonotypes. Out-of-frame TCR alpha sequences shared between twins showed an excess of low generation-probability sequences compared with coincidental sharing between unrelated individuals. Out-of-frame TCR alpha sharing in monozygotic twins was systematically underestimated by recombination models, whereas sharing between unrelated individuals was in agreement with the recombination models. Because the same donors could not be followed over many years, the conclusions depended on cross-sectional statistical analysis. Excess twin sharing in beta out-of-frame sequences was weaker because fewer shared sequences lowered the signal-to-noise ratio. Fewer insertions were carried by abundant cord blood beta clonotypes, a similar but weaker trend appeared in young adult naive repertoires, and no such trend appeared in memory repertoires.

Libraries came from 5' RACE. Sequencing was carried out with an Illumina HiSeq 2000. Template switching introduced a universal primer binding site; the final cDNA contained a unique molecular identifier, enabling accurate counting of TCR cDNA molecules. Specific primers in the conserved constant-segment region were used to synthesize first-strand cDNA for TCR alpha and beta chains. To control for contamination, every cDNA library was double barcoded, receiving both a SMART-Mk sample barcode and Illumina barcodes. TruSeq adapter sequences, together with Illumina sample barcodes, were added in two successive PCR steps. The TCR alpha and beta cDNA libraries were sequenced on the Illumina HiSeq platform using custom primers. On the authors' methods: Unique molecular identifiers were extracted from raw reads with MiGEC, and CDR3 positions were determined with MiXCR. For each individual, recombination models were inferred using an EM algorithm with the repgenHMM and IGoR tools. The tcR package in R was used for shared clonotype analysis, with sharing normalized by the product of cloneset sizes. To study raw recombination free of thymic and clonal selection effects, out-of-frame nonproductive sequences were analyzed. Using fastp at Q25 and MiXCR, TCRdb reprocessed the public reads and kept productive beta chains. Entries that share a CDR3 protein sequence are merged under the most common genes and DNA. TCRdb, not the authors, supplied the V and J calls. The sample table shows 690,000 or so distinct CDR3 sequences, and over 5% are seen once. 1.5% to 2% of the sample is taken by the ten largest.

This TCR was sampled from a man younger than 35 in good health. The sample consisted of naive T cells sorted from blood. This specimen's cell subset or site label, interpreted: cells isolated with a human naive T-cell isolation kit. The chain is encoded by TRBV20-1 joined to TRBJ2-5; the best D guess is TRBD1, with 6 bases matching. The CDR3 amino acid sequence is: CSAHGQHQETQYF. The base sequence is TGCAGTGCTCATGGACAGCACCAAGAGACCCAGTACTTC.